The sequence of this T cell receptor beta chain was determined in a study of Ad26.COV2.S vaccination and SARS-CoV-2 variants. Background on the study: A participant enrolled in the COV1001 Ad26.COV2.S trial arm provided the sample. In the study, Ad26.COV2.S was injected intramuscularly once, or twice 56 days apart. Study-wide results and limits: Across vaccine and placebo recipients, the breadth of non-spike TCRs was similar. Placebo recipients trailed vaccine recipients in spike-specific TCR breadth.

Regarding this clone: Antigen: not known.

The germline V gene has CDR1 MNHEY and CDR2 SVGEGT. The CDR3 totals 14 residues. Deletions cut 6 bases from V and 4 bases from J, with 15 bases between. Data came from immunoSEQ multiplex PCR; TCRdb stores just in-frame clones and leaves some out. The sample includes roughly 300,000 clones, 75% to 90% of them seen just once. As to treatment: 15 to 20 received Ad26.COV2.S at low or high dose, single or two shots; roughly 5 received placebo; per-sample allocation not given. It was on day 63 after the first vaccine or placebo injection that samples were taken. This rearrangement joins TRBV6-2 or TRBV6-3 to TRBJ1-2; unclear D gene. Here the sequenced sample was peripheral blood, taken in a trial of Ad26.COV2.S vaccine versus placebo. This clonotype originated in a person aged 18-65 years who received the Ad26.COV2.S COVID-19 vaccine or a placebo. The CDR3 region has the DNA TGTGCCAGCAGCCCCTTGGAGGTTTTCTATGGCTACACCTTC. Amino acid sequence: CASSPLEVFYGYTF.